The subject of this entry is one T cell receptor beta chain. Its matching antigen is unknown. This record comes from a study of vaccination and CD4 T cells after COVID-19. About the research overall: A vaccine, either BNT162b2 or mRNA-1273, was given to participants in two doses. Diagnosis preceded the drawing of post-COVID samples by a median roughly 96 days (range 35 to 161). Control cultures were given a CEFX pool, an HIV-1 Nef pool, or no peptide.

An Oncomine TCR Beta short-read assay was used to sequence the DNA from cultured CD4+ T cells. TCRdb used MiXCR to reprocess the PCR reads, holding one entry per CDR3 protein. This sample has roughly 16,000 distinct CDR3 sequences; roughly two thirds occur once, and the top ten carry approximately 12%. Described treatment: approximately 11-day PBMC culture with coronavirus spike peptide pools or control peptides (ViraFEST assay). Antigen-specific T cell expansion with peptide pools preceded TCR sequencing in the ViraFEST approach. The clonotype was recovered from a human donor who had recovered from COVID-19. Sequenced material: CD4+ T cells from blood, cultured in vitro.

The CDR3 nucleotides read TGCAGTGCTAGAGTAGGGACAGGGGCGCCGAAAGAGCAGTACTTC. Translation gives CSARVGTGAPKEQYF. V and J are TRBV20-1 and TRBJ2-7, with TRBD1 matching over 10 bases. Germline V gene sequence: CDR1 DFQATT, CDR2 SNEGSKA (reference sequence). The CDR3 spans 15 residues. Germline trimming cut 1 base from V and 7 bases from J; bases unmatched to any gene: 10.